These 32 T cell receptor beta chains were all obtained from the same sample, sequenced in a study of blood T cell repertoires in COVID-19. Repertoires were generated with immunoSEQ multiplex PCR, while TCRdb's copy carries only in-frame clones and drops some. Among some 250,000 clones, approximately 80% were seen once, and the ten largest hold under 5.5%. Sequenced input: peripheral blood. All receptors derive from a man aged 55-75 years with acute or convalescent COVID-19.

The J gene is TRBJ2-7, the V gene TRBV14; D might be TRBD2 (6 bases). Looked up from germline, CDR1 is SGHDN and CDR2 is FVKESK. The V end was cut by 4 bases, the J end by 3 bases, with 13 bases between. The length of the CDR3 is 14 residues. This CDR3 is CASSPGTAIYEQYF. In DNA, the CDR3 is TGTGCCAGCAGCCCCGGGACTGCCATCTACGAGCAGTACTTC.

The chain has TRBV6-2 or TRBV6-3 and TRBJ2-7, with D possibly matching TRBD1 (5 bases). V was cut by 1 base and J by 1 base, with 14 bases left in between. CDR3 size: 16 residues. Germline loops: CDR1 MNHEY, CDR2 SVGEGT. The CDR3 spells CASSYWVREPSYEQYF. CDR3 nucleotides: TGTGCCAGCAGTTACTGGGTCAGGGAACCTTCCTACGAGCAGTACTTC.

The chain couples TRBV7-2 to TRBJ2-5, with D possibly being TRBD2 (6 bases). Trimming took 6 bases from V and 5 from J, leaving 13 bases between them. The CDR3 runs 13 residues. Germline lookup yields CDR1 SGHTA and CDR2 FQGNSA. CDR3 in amino acids: CASSRTGRETQYF. CDR3 DNA: TGTGCCAGCAGTCGTACGGGGAGGGAGACCCAGTACTTC.

The V and J genes are TRBV7-9 and TRBJ2-3; a possible D gene is TRBD2 (6 bases). The CDR3 is made up of 15 amino acids. Germline CDR1 is SEHNR and CDR2 is FQNEAQ (reference sequence). The germline V and J ends were trimmed by 7 bases and 2 bases, with 16 bases remaining between them. The CDR3 DNA reads as TGTGCCAGCATCCGCGGGGATGCCCCCACAGATACGCAGTATTTT. It specifies CASIRGDAPTDTQYF.

This chain links TRBV27 with TRBJ2-2, with 11 bases identical to TRBD1. After removal of 6 bases from V and 5 bases from J, the junction contained 8 bases not matched to a gene. Germline-derived CDR1 and CDR2 are MNHEY and SMNVEV (reference sequence). The CDR3 has 16 amino acids. CDR3 sequence reads: CASRPGTGGVTGELFF. The CDR3 bases are TGTGCCAGCAGGCCCGGGACAGGGGGAGTAACCGGGGAGCTGTTTTTT.

The chain has TRBV29-1 and TRBJ1-2; 7 positions agree with TRBD1. The CDR3 covers 12 residues. The ends lost 0 bases at V and 5 bases at J; junction bases unmatched: 0. Germline CDR1 reads SQVTM; CDR2 reads ANQGSEA. DNA of the CDR3: TGCAGCGTTGAAGACAGGGGGTATGGCTACACCTTC. The encoded protein is CSVEDRGYGYTF.

This clone was recorded a few times. The chain couples TRBV7-2 to TRBJ2-7; 10 bases align to TRBD2. With 5 bases clipped from V and 6 bases from J, the junction kept 7 bases outside the gene matches. From germline, CDR1 is SGHTA and CDR2 FQGNSA. There are 14 residues in the CDR3. The CDR3 region is CASSRDPSGGEQYF. Here the CDR3 DNA reads TGTGCCAGCAGCAGAGACCCTAGCGGGGGCGAGCAGTACTTC.

The chain uses TRBV12-3 or TRBV12-4 and TRBJ2-1; 9 bases map to TRBD2. The V and J ends lost 6 bases and 10 bases, in that order; junction bases with no gene match: 7. This CDR3 spans 13 amino acids. The CDR3 sequence: CASRPGLAGEQFF. The CDR3 nucleotides read TGTGCCAGCAGGCCGGGACTAGCAGGCGAGCAGTTCTTC.

This chain connects TRBV10-3 to TRBJ2-7; 8 bases align to TRBD2. V shed 3 bases, J shed 6 bases, and the junction held 7 bases outside the gene matches. The CDR3 contains 14 residues. The germline gives CDR1 ENHRY, CDR2 SYGVKD. CDR3 in amino acids: CAISDGAGGSEQYF. The CDR3 nucleotides read TGTGCCATCAGTGATGGTGCGGGGGGATCCGAGCAGTACTTC.

V usage is TRBV9 and J usage is TRBJ2-5; 7 nucleotides align to TRBD2. Germline trimming cut 0 bases from V and 6 bases from J; bases unmatched to any gene: 8. CDR1 is SGDLS and CDR2 is YYNGEE in the germline V gene. The CDR3 spans 15 residues. The CDR3 nucleotides read TGTGCCAGCAGCGTAGGGCTCGCGGGGGTAAAGACCCAGTACTTC. Its translation: CASSVGLAGVKTQYF.

Worth noting for this clone: The junction departs from germline at one end; a sequencing error may be responsible. V gene TRBV19 combines with J gene TRBJ1-2, with 8 nucleotides matching TRBD1. Germline values: CDR1 LNHDA, CDR2 SQIVND (reference sequence). This CDR3 spans 17 amino acids. CDR3 loop: CASSAQLQGDRPVVGSF. The CDR3 region has the DNA TGTGCCAGTAGTGCCCAACTACAGGGGGACCGCCCCGTAGTTGGGTCCTTC.

V is TRBV10-3 and J is TRBJ1-6, with 9 bases fitting TRBD1. The CDR3 totals 13 residues. Germline V lookup: CDR1 ENHRY, CDR2 SYGVKD. J gave up 5 bases and V 11 bases, and 4 bases lay outside the gene matches. CDR3 nucleotide sequence: TGTGCCCAAAGGGACAGGGATAATTCACCCCTCCACTTT. Encoded protein: CAQRDRDNSPLHF.

The J gene is TRBJ1-2, the V gene TRBV4-2; a possible D gene is TRBD1 (6 bases). CDR3 length equals 15 residues. Germline lookup yields CDR1 LGHNA and CDR2 YNFKEQ. V lost 3 bases, J lost 4 bases, and 15 bases lay in between. The CDR3 nucleotides are TGTGCCAGCAGCCAGGAACAGGGCTTGAGCTATGGCTACACCTTC. Its protein product is CASSQEQGLSYGYTF.

V is TRBV28 and J is TRBJ2-1; 7 bases match TRBD2. The junction had 5 bases not matched to a gene; V was cut back by 3 bases and J by 9 bases. This CDR3 comprises 13 residues. Germline-derived CDR1 and CDR2 are MDHEN and SYDVKM. CDR3 sequence: CASSFGGVPEQFF. CDR3 nucleotides: TGTGCCAGCAGTTTTGGGGGGGTTCCTGAGCAGTTCTTC. The variable domain in full, with the rest retrieved from reference TRBV28 and TRBJ2-1, is DVKVTQSSRYLVKRTGEKVFLECVQDMDHENMFWYRQDPGLGLRLIYFSYDVKMKEKGDIPEGYSVSREKKERFSLILESASTNQTSMYLCASSFGGVPEQFFGPGTRLTVL.

The chain recombines TRBV2 with TRBJ1-4; unclear D gene. V lost 6 bases and J lost 8, with 7 bases in between. CDR1 and CDR2 (germline): SNHLY, FYNNEI. There are 11 residues in the CDR3. The CDR3 loop reads CASREEEKLFF. For the CDR3, the DNA is TGTGCCAGCAGAGAGGAGGAAAAACTGTTTTTT.

This chain uses TRBV7-3 with TRBJ2-3; D perhaps matches TRBD2 (6 bases). V lost 2 bases and J lost 0, with 9 bases in between. CDR1 and CDR2 from the germline V gene are SGHTA and FQGTGA. The CDR3 runs to 15 residues. DNA for the CDR3: TGTGCCAGCAGCTTAGTTGCGGGAAGCACAGATACGCAGTATTTT. Protein: CASSLVAGSTDTQYF. Filled out from reference TRBV7-3 and TRBJ2-3, the complete variable domain reads GAGVSQTPSNKVTEKGKYVELRCDPISGHTALYWYRQSLGQGPEFLIYFQGTGAADDSGLPNDRFFAVRPEGSVSTLKIQRTERGDSAVYLCASSLVAGSTDTQYFGPGTRLTVL.

This chain joins TRBV21-1 and TRBJ2-3; TRBD2 is the table's D call and was not checked against the DNA. TRBV21-1 is a pseudogene locus. This CDR3 has 19 residues. DNA for the CDR3: TGTGCCAGCAGCAAAGGGGAGAGGGGACTTCGATTAAGCACAGATACGCAGTATTTT. It specifies CASSKGERGLRLSTDTQYF.

This clone was seen once. The V gene is TRBV2, the J gene TRBJ1-4, with 8 nucleotides matching TRBD1. CDR1 is SNHLY, CDR2 FYNNEI, per germline. The CDR3 has 16 amino acids. Losses at the gene ends were 6 bases for V and 2 bases for J; bases not matched to a gene: 8. The CDR3 region is CASRAGQGGTNEKLFF. The CDR3 DNA is TGTGCCAGCAGGGCAGGACAGGGTGGGACTAATGAAAAACTGTTTTTT.

The rearrangement joins TRBV7-2 to TRBJ2-7, with 8 bases that match TRBD2. The CDR3 spans 15 residues. Losses at the gene ends were 3 bases for V and 5 bases for J; bases not matched to a gene: 9. Germline CDR1 SGHTA, CDR2 FQGNSA. The CDR3 DNA follows: TGTGCCAGCAGCTTCCCCGGGACTAGATGGCACGAGCAGTACTTC. It encodes CASSFPGTRWHEQYF.

The chain couples TRBV7-9 to TRBJ2-5, with a weak D call TRBD2 (6 bases). With 3 bases removed from V and 5 bases from J, the gap between germline ends came to 16 bases. The CDR3 is 15 residues long. Germline V gene data show CDR1 as SEHNR and CDR2 as FQNEAQ (reference sequence). The CDR3 here is CASSFSGRLAETQYF. CDR3 in DNA: TGTGCCAGCAGCTTTAGCGGACGCCTGGCGGAGACCCAGTACTTC.

This sequence joins TRBV7-9 and TRBJ2-7, with unresolved D. V lost 1 base, J lost 2 bases, and 15 bases lay in between. Germline CDR1 and CDR2: SEHNR and FQNEAQ (reference sequence). The CDR3 is 16 residues long. The CDR3 loop reads CASSLVVGQTTYEQYF. The CDR3 bases are TGTGCCAGCAGCTTAGTTGTAGGTCAGACAACCTACGAGCAGTACTTC.

The chain links TRBV10-3 to TRBJ2-6; D perhaps matches TRBD1 (6 bases). Germline-derived CDR1 and CDR2 are ENHRY and SYGVKD. CDR3 size: 16 residues. With 5 bases removed from V and 0 bases from J, the gap between germline ends came to 11 bases. The CDR3 spells CAISQGQISGANVLTF. For the CDR3, the DNA is TGTGCCATCAGTCAGGGGCAGATCTCTGGGGCCAACGTCCTGACTTTC.

V gene TRBV7-9 combines with J gene TRBJ2-3; D perhaps matches TRBD1 (6 bases). The CDR3 contains 13 residues. Germline values: CDR1 SEHNR, CDR2 FQNEAQ (reference sequence). Trimming stripped 5 bases from V and 4 bases from J, with 10 bases between. The CDR3 bases are TGTGCCAGCAGCCCTTGGACAGCAGATACGCAGTATTTT. Translated: CASSPWTADTQYF.

The count of this clone is one. The chain couples TRBV3-1 (or the pseudogene TRBV3-2) to TRBJ1-5; D is undetermined. CDR3 length: 14 residues. The germline V gene has CDR1 LGHDT and CDR2 YNNKEL (reference sequence). Trimming shortened V by 1 base and J by 6 bases, and 10 bases separated the two germline ends. CDR3 residues: CASSQGASRQPQHF. Written as DNA, the CDR3 is TGTGCCAGCAGCCAAGGAGCCTCCCGTCAGCCCCAGCATTTT.

V usage is TRBV3-1 (or the pseudogene TRBV3-2) and J usage is TRBJ2-1; TRBD1 aligns across 9 bases. Germline V gene lookup returns CDR1 LGHDT and CDR2 YNNKEL (reference sequence). CDR3 size: 17 residues. Trimming cost V 3 bases and J 4 bases; bases outside gene matches: 10. CDR3 sequence (DNA): TGTGCCAGCAGCCATGCTGCCGGGACAGGGAGGTACAATGAGCAGTTCTTC. Its translation is CASSHAAGTGRYNEQFF.

The chain combines TRBV6-1 with TRBJ1-5; TRBD1 might be the D (6 bases). V was shortened by 0 bases and J by 14 bases, with 14 bases between the two germline ends. Germline CDR1 reads MNHNS; CDR2 reads SASEGT. This CDR3 region has 13 residues. The CDR3 nucleotides are TGTGCCAGCAGTGAAGCGCGTGGGGACACTGAGCATTTT. Translating it yields CASSEARGDTEHF.

The chain has TRBV3-1 (or the pseudogene TRBV3-2) and TRBJ2-5; 11 nucleotides line up with TRBD2. V lost 4 bases and J lost 2; bases outside the gene matches: 9. Germline CDR1 is LGHDT and CDR2 is YNNKEL (reference sequence). The CDR3 totals 17 residues. The CDR3 region is CASSPFSGGASQETQYF. As DNA, the CDR3 is TGTGCCAGCAGCCCCTTTAGCGGGGGGGCTAGTCAAGAGACCCAGTACTTC.

V is TRBV29-1 and J is TRBJ2-1, with D possibly being TRBD1 (5 bases). Trimming took off 4 bases at V and 6 bases at J, with 16 bases between the two ends. This CDR3 has 14 residues. Germline V CDR1 and CDR2: SQVTM, ANQGSEA. The CDR3 here is CSVAPPRQGNEQFF. The CDR3 nucleotides read TGCAGCGTTGCTCCCCCCAGGCAGGGCAATGAGCAGTTCTTC.

The chain carries TRBV6-5 and TRBJ2-7, with D perhaps TRBD1 (6 bases). Per germline, CDR1 MNHEY and CDR2 SVGAGI. The V gene lost 0 bases and the J gene lost 5 bases, with 14 bases spanning the gap. This CDR3 is 15 amino acids long. The DNA for the CDR3 is TGTGCCAGCAGTTACTCACAGGGCTATGGAAACGAGCAGTACTTC. This gives the protein CASSYSQGYGNEQYF.

V gene TRBV27 combines with J gene TRBJ1-1, with 9 bases matching TRBD1. CDR1 MNHEY and CDR2 SMNVEV come from the germline V gene (reference sequence). V lost 6 bases, J lost 5 bases, and 4 bases stayed unmatched. CDR3 length equals 13 residues. CDR3 protein: CASSPGTGTEAFF. Here the CDR3 DNA reads TGTGCCAGCAGCCCCGGGACAGGGACTGAAGCTTTCTTT.

This chain joins TRBV5-1 and TRBJ1-3, with D maybe TRBD1 (5 bases). CDR3 length equals 15 residues. V was pared by 2 bases and J by 5 bases, with 14 bases between. Germline loops: CDR1 SGHRS, CDR2 YFSETQ. CDR3 sequence (DNA): TGCGCCAGCAGCTTCGACAGCCCGGACAGAAACACCATATATTTT. This gives the protein CASSFDSPDRNTIYF. Based on the CDR3 plus reference TRBV5-1 and TRBJ1-3, the full variable domain is KAGVTQTPRYLIKTRGQQVTLSCSPISGHRSVSWYQQTPGQGLQFLFEYFSETQRNKGNFPGRFSGRQFSNSRSEMNVSTLELGDSALYLCASSFDSPDRNTIYFGEGSWLTVV.

The V and J genes are TRBV5-6 and TRBJ2-3, with D tentatively TRBD2 (5 bases). In germline, CDR1 is SGHDT, CDR2 YYEEEE. The CDR3 has 17 amino acids. V lost 0 bases and J lost 0, with 14 bases in between. CDR3 sequence reads: CASSLAGEQTSTDTQYF. The DNA for the CDR3 is TGTGCCAGCAGCTTGGCCGGGGAGCAGACTAGCACAGATACGCAGTATTTT.